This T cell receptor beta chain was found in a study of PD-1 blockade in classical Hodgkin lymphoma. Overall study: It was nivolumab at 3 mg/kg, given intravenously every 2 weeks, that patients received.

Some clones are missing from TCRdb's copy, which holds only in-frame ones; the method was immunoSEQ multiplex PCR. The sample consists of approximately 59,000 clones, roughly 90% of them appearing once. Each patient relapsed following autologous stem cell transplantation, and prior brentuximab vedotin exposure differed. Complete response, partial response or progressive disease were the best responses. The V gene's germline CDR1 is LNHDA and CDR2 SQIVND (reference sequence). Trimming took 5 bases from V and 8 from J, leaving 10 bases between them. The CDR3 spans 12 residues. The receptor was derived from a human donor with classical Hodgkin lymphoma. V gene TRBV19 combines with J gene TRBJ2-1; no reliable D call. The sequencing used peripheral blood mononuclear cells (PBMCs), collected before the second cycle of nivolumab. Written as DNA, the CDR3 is TGTGCCAGTAGTCCCGCAAGGGATGAGCAGTTCTTC. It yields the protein CASSPARDEQFF.